The entry below gives a single T cell receptor (beta chain) sequence along with its context. These data are taken from a study of monozygotic twins with inflammatory bowel disease. From the 5' RACE reads, TCRdb lists one entry per CDR3 protein and no DNA. The sample data list approximately 140,000 distinct CDR3 sequences. CDR3 length equals 17 residues. Germline-derived CDR1 and CDR2 are MGHRA and YSYEKL. The rearrangement joins TRBV4-1 to TRBJ2-7; checking the TCRdb D call of TRBD1 is not possible without DNA. Sequenced sample: blood. The clonotype originates from a human donor with ulcerative colitis or Crohn's disease, or a healthy co-twin of an affected twin (not recorded which). CDR3: CASSQVGMTVLSYEQYF.